What follows describes a single T cell receptor beta chain. In the source study's methods: Nucleated cell counts were estimated from reference gene primer amplification. Here immunoSEQ multiplex PCR was the method, and the copy in TCRdb shows in-frame clones only, minus some. The DNA gave D and trimming, while V, J and clone size come from that table. This sample has under 250,000 clones; approximately 85% occur once, and the top ten carry 4.7%. This sample is drawn from a study of blood T cell repertoires in COVID-19. Across the study: Acute and convalescent COVID-19 samples came from the United States, Italy and Spain. In each case, the material was cDNA or gDNA derived from T cells, B-cell-depleted T cells, or PBMCs.

CDR3 length equals 20 residues. Germline-derived CDR1 and CDR2 are SGHRS and YFSETQ. The junction had 15 bases not matched to a gene; V was cut back by 2 bases and J by 2 bases. What was sequenced was peripheral blood. The clonotype originates from a woman between 65 and 79 years old with acute or convalescent COVID-19. V usage is TRBV5-1 and J usage is TRBJ2-6, with TRBD1 matching over 8 bases. CDR3 nucleotides: TGCGCCAGCAGCTTCGTCGCTGGGGGCAGGGGGCTAACTGGGGCCAACGTCCTGACTTTC. This gives the protein CASSFVAGGRGLTGANVLTF.